These 18 T cell receptor beta chains were all obtained from the same sample, sequenced in a study of OX40 agonist ivuxolimab in advanced cancers. Here immunoSEQ multiplex PCR was the method, and the copy in TCRdb shows in-frame clones only, minus some. The table shows around 60,000 clones, with roughly 88% occurring only once. Here the sequenced sample was CD4+ or CD8+ T cells sorted from blood, taken in a trial of the OX40 agonist ivuxolimab. The receptors were sampled from an adult with an advanced solid tumor such as melanoma, head and neck, liver or kidney cancer.

The chain links TRBV29-1 to TRBJ2-3; no definite D call. The CDR3 spans 12 residues. The germline V gene encodes CDR1 SQVTM and CDR2 ANQGSEA. V gave up 3 bases and J gave up 2 bases, with 6 bases separating them. The CDR3, as DNA: TGCAGCGTTGACGCGAACACAGATACGCAGTATTTT. Its protein is CSVDANTDTQYF.

V gene TRBV6-6 combines with J gene TRBJ2-7; 9 bases agree with TRBD1. CDR1 and CDR2 from the germline V gene are MNHNY and SVGAGI (reference sequence). The CDR3 has 13 residues. V lost 8 bases, J lost 5 bases, and 7 bases stayed unmatched. The CDR3 loop reads CASRRTGENEQYF. Here the CDR3 DNA reads TGTGCCAGCCGCCGGACAGGGGAAAACGAGCAGTACTTC.

This rearrangement joins TRBV7-3 to TRBJ1-1; the match to TRBD1 covers 7 bases. Germline V lookup: CDR1 SGHTA, CDR2 FQGTGA. The CDR3 has 15 amino acids. V shed 3 bases, J shed 7 bases, and the junction held 11 bases outside the gene matches. CDR3 sequence: CASSFMGQRTGEAFF. In DNA, the CDR3 is TGTGCCAGCAGCTTTATGGGACAGAGGACGGGTGAAGCTTTCTTT.

V and J are TRBV19 and TRBJ1-2; no firm D call. This CDR3 has 14 residues. Looked up from germline, CDR1 is LNHDA and CDR2 is SQIVND (reference sequence). V dropped 3 bases and J dropped 4 bases, with 12 bases sitting between them. CDR3 region: CASSIDMEVYGYTF. CDR3 nucleotides: TGTGCCAGTAGTATTGATATGGAAGTCTATGGCTACACCTTC.

This clone was picked up one time. This chain links TRBV6-5 with TRBJ1-1; TRBD1 is a possible D gene (5 bases). V was cut by 0 bases and J by 7 bases, with 9 bases left in between. This CDR3 contains 13 residues. Germline values: CDR1 MNHEY, CDR2 SVGAGI. The chain's CDR3 is CASSYSGVNEAFF. CDR3 DNA: TGTGCCAGCAGTTACTCGGGGGTTAATGAAGCTTTCTTT.

This clone was seen only once. The V gene is TRBV28, the J gene TRBJ1-5, with a tentative D call TRBD1 (6 bases). The germline CDR1 and CDR2 sequences are MDHEN and SYDVKM. CDR3 length equals 15 residues. The V gene lost 8 bases and the J gene lost 7 bases, with 21 bases spanning the gap. CDR3 sequence (DNA): TGTGCCAGCTCGAGCGGGACATCAAGAAGCCAGCCCCAGCATTTT. It is translated as CASSSGTSRSQPQHF.

This clone has only a few counts. The chain employs TRBV5-4 and TRBJ1-1, with D tentatively TRBD1 (6 bases). The V end was cut by 1 base, the J end by 6 bases, with 16 bases between. This CDR3 region has 15 residues. The germline V gene has CDR1 SGHNT and CDR2 YYREEE (reference sequence). CDR3: CASSLRQGLIAEAFF. The CDR3 DNA follows: TGTGCCAGCAGCTTGAGGCAGGGGCTGATCGCTGAAGCTTTCTTT.

The chain couples TRBV5-1 to TRBJ2-7, with TRBD1 identical over 9 bases. The trim removed 0 bases at V and 6 bases at J, leaving 4 bases unmatched. This CDR3 has 14 amino acids. In germline, CDR1 is SGHRS, CDR2 YFSETQ. In DNA form, the CDR3 reads TGCGCCAGCAGCTTGGGGGACAGGGAAGCCGAGCAGTACTTC. It translates to CASSLGDREAEQYF. Complete variable domain (other parts from reference TRBV5-1 and TRBJ2-7): KAGVTQTPRYLIKTRGQQVTLSCSPISGHRSVSWYQQTPGQGLQFLFEYFSETQRNKGNFPGRFSGRQFSNSRSEMNVSTLELGDSALYLCASSLGDREAEQYFGPGTRLTVT.

The genes are TRBV5-6 and TRBJ2-1; 7 bases match TRBD1. Germline assignment: CDR1 SGHDT and CDR2 YYEEEE. V gave up 3 bases and J gave up 0 bases; unmatched junction bases: 6. The CDR3 has 16 amino acids. CDR3 amino acids: CASSSSGQSSYNEQFF. CDR3 in DNA: TGTGCCAGCAGCTCGTCGGGACAGAGCTCCTACAATGAGCAGTTCTTC.

The chain uses TRBV19 and TRBJ2-7, with 7 bases fitting TRBD1. The CDR3 covers 14 residues. V gave up 6 bases and J gave up 6 bases; unmatched junction bases: 11. Germline V gives CDR1 LNHDA, CDR2 SQIVND (reference sequence). DNA for the CDR3: TGTGCCAGTAGGCCCGGACAGGCTTCGGGCGAGCAGTACTTC. Amino acids: CASRPGQASGEQYF.

The rearrangement uses TRBV9 and TRBJ2-1, with TRBD2 as a possible D gene (6 bases). The CDR3 is 13 amino acids. Per the germline V gene, CDR1 is SGDLS and CDR2 is YYNGEE. The V and J ends lost 4 bases and 11 bases respectively, with 16 bases between them. The CDR3 is CASSPNFGLQQFF. CDR3 sequence (DNA): TGTGCCAGCAGCCCAAACTTCGGACTACAGCAGTTCTTC.

This chain connects TRBV5-1 to TRBJ1-4; tentatively, D is TRBD1 (6 bases). V was clipped by 7 bases and J by 8 bases, with 21 bases between them. CDR3 length: 15 amino acids. Germline CDR1 and CDR2: SGHRS and YFSETQ. The DNA for the CDR3 is TGCGCCAGCTCCCTAGGTGGGGGCCGAATGGAAAAACTGTTTTTT. Its protein is CASSLGGGRMEKLFF.

V is TRBV19 and J is TRBJ1-1, with 10 bases that match TRBD1. In germline, CDR1 is LNHDA, CDR2 SQIVND (reference sequence). V shed 5 bases, J shed 7 bases, and the junction held 13 bases outside the gene matches. This CDR3 is built from 16 residues. This CDR3 is CASSAPHPGQGNEAFF. The CDR3 bases are TGTGCCAGTAGTGCCCCTCATCCGGGACAGGGGAATGAAGCTTTCTTT.

The table lists this clone with a count of one. The V and J genes are TRBV2 and TRBJ2-5; 9 bases match TRBD1. This CDR3 is 17 amino acids long. CDR1 is SNHLY and CDR2 is FYNNEI in the germline V gene. The trim removed 7 bases at V and 4 bases at J, leaving 16 bases unmatched. The CDR3 coding sequence is TGTGCCAGCACCAAAAACTCACCCACAGGGGGCTCAGAGACCCAGTACTTC. Translation: CASTKNSPTGGSETQYF.

The chain couples TRBV11-2 to TRBJ1-1; D unresolved. The CDR3 runs 13 residues. Between the trimmed V and J ends, which lost 4 bases and 2 bases, there was a span of 8 bases. Germline V gene sequence: CDR1 SGHAT, CDR2 FQNNGV. CDR3 nucleotides: TGTGCCAGCAGCTCGCAGCAAAACACTGAAGCTTTCTTT. This sequence encodes CASSSQQNTEAFF.

The J gene is TRBJ2-7, the V gene TRBV28; no definite D call. V was clipped by 11 bases and J by 6 bases, with 26 bases between them. There are 15 residues in the CDR3. Germline lookup yields CDR1 MDHEN and CDR2 SYDVKM. Here the CDR3 reads CASTHPVSQAAEQYF. The CDR3 DNA reads as TGTGCCTCAACCCATCCCGTGTCCCAGGCTGCCGAGCAGTACTTC.

This rearrangement joins TRBV5-1 to TRBJ1-1; D call uncertain. The CDR3 consists of 13 residues. Trimming cost V 4 bases and J 2 bases, with 9 bases left between them. Looked up from germline, CDR1 is SGHRS and CDR2 is YFSETQ. The CDR3 nucleotides are TGCGCCAGCAGCCCCCGCCCTAACACTGAAGCTTTCTTT. The encoded protein is CASSPRPNTEAFF.

The chain carries TRBV6-6 and TRBJ1-2; D may be TRBD1 (5 bases). The CDR3 is 14 amino acids. The V end was cut by 7 bases, the J end by 1 base, with 13 bases between. From germline, CDR1 is MNHNY and CDR2 SVGAGI (reference sequence). CDR3 DNA: TGTGCCAGCACCCCCCGGGGGAGTAACTATGGCTACACCTTC. Translation gives CASTPRGSNYGYTF.